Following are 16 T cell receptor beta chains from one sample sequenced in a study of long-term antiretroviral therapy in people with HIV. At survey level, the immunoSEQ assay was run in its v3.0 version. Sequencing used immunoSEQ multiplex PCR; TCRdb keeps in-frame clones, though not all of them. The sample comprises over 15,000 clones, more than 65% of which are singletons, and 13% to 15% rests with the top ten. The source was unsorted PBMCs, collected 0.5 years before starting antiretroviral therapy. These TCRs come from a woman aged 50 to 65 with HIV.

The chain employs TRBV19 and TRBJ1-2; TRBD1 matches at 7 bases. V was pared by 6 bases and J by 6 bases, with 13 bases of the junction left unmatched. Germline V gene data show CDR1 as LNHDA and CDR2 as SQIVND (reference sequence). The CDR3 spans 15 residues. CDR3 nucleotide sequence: TGTGCCAGTAGCCCGGGACAGAACGGATTGGATGGCTACACCTTC. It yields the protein CASSPGQNGLDGYTF.

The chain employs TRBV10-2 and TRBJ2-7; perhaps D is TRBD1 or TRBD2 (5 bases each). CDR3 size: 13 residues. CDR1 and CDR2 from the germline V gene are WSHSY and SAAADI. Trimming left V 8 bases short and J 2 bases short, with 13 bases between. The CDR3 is CASRPGAAYEQYV. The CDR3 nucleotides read TGCGCCAGCCGCCCCGGGGCCGCCTACGAGCAGTACGTC.

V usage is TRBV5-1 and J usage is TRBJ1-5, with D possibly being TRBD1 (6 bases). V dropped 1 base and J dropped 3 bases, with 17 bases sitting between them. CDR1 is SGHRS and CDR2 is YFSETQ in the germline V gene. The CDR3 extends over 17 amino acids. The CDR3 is CASSLHPGAANNQPQHF. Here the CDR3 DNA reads TGCGCCAGCAGCTTGCATCCGGGGGCCGCGAACAATCAGCCCCAGCATTTT.

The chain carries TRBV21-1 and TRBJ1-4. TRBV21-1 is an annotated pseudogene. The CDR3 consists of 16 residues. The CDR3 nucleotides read TGTGCCAGCAGCAGCCTCATGAGGCGGGCTAATGAAAAACTGTTTTTT. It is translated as CASSSLMRRANEKLFF.

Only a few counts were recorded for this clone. CDR3 coding DNA: TGTGCCAGCAGTGAGCCGGGGACAGGGGGCGCAAGGACTGAAGCTTTCTTT. Encoded protein: CASSEPGTGGARTEAFF. The chain recombines TRBV25-1 with TRBJ1-1; 12 bases fit TRBD1. The germline V gene has CDR1 MGHDK and CDR2 SYGVNS. The J segment lost 5 bases and the V segment lost 3 bases, leaving 10 bases of the junction unmatched. This CDR3 contains 17 residues.

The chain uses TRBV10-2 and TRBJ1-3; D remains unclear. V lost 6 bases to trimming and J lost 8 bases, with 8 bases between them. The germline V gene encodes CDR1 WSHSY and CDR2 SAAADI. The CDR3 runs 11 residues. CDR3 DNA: TGCGCCAGCAGCTGGGCGGACACCATATATTTT. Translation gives CASSWADTIYF.

Here the CDR3 DNA reads TGCGCCAGCAGCTTGCAACCCTCTAGCGGGGGGAACGGAGAGACCCAGTACTTC. Its protein product is CASSLQPSSGGNGETQYF. The chain joins TRBV5-1 to TRBJ2-5; 11 nucleotides agree with TRBD2. The V segment lost 1 base and the J segment 4 bases; nucleotides outside the gene matches: 12. The CDR3 contains 18 residues. The germline gives CDR1 SGHRS, CDR2 YFSETQ.

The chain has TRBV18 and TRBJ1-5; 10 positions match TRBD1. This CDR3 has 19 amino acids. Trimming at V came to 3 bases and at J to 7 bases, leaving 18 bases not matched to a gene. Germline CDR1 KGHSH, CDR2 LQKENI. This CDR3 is CASSPLKGTGAGFMQPQHF. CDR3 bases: TGTGCCAGCTCACCGCTAAAGGGGACAGGGGCAGGATTCATGCAGCCCCAGCATTTT.

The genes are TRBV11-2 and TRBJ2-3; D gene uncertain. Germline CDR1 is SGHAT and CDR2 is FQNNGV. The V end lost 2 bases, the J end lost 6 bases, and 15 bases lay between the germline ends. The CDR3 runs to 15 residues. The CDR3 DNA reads TGTGCCAGCAGCTTATTCTACGAAAATGGGGATACGCAGTATTTT. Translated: CASSLFYENGDTQYF.

The CDR3 here is CASSVVQGGNTEAFF. The CDR3 bases are TGTGCCAGCAGCGTAGTCCAGGGTGGGAACACTGAAGCTTTCTTT. The chain is built from TRBV9 and TRBJ1-1, with D tentatively TRBD1 (5 bases). With 0 bases removed from V and 1 base from J, the gap between germline ends came to 10 bases. The CDR3 has 15 residues. The germline gives CDR1 SGDLS, CDR2 YYNGEE.

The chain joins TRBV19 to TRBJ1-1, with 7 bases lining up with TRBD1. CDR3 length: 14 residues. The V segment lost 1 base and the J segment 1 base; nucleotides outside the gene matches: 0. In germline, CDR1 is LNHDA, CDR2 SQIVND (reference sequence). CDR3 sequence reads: CASSIGDRNTEAFF. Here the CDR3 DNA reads TGTGCCAGTAGTATAGGGGACAGGAACACTGAAGCTTTCTTT.

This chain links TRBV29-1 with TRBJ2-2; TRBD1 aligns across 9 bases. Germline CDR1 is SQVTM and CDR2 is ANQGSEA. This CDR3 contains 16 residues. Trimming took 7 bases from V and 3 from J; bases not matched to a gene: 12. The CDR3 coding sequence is TGCAGCGCCGGACCTCGGACAGGGGTGGACACCGGGGAGCTGTTTTTT. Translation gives CSAGPRTGVDTGELFF.

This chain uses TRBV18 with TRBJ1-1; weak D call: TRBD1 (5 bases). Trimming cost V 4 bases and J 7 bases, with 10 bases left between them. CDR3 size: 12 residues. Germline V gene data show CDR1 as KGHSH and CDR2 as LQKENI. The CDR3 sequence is CASSQADNEAFF. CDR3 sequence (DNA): TGTGCCAGCTCACAAGCGGACAATGAAGCTTTCTTT.

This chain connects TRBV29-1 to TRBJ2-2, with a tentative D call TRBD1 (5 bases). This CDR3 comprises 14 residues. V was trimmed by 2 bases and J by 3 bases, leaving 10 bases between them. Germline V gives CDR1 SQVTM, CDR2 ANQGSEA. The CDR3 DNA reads TGCAGCGTTGAAAGCAGGGTGGACACCGGGGAGCTGTTTTTT. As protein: CSVESRVDTGELFF.

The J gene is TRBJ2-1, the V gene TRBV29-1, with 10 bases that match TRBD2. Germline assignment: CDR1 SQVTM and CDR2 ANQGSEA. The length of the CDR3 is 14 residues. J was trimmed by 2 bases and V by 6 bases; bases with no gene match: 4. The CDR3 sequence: CSVTSGATYNEQFF. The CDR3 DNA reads TGCAGCGTAACTAGCGGGGCGACCTACAATGAGCAGTTCTTC.

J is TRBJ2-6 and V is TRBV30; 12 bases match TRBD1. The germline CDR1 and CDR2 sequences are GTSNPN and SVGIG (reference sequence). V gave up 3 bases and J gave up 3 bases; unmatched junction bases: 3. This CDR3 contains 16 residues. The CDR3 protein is CAWRGQGAFGANVLTF. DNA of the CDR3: TGTGCCTGGAGGGGACAGGGGGCTTTTGGGGCCAACGTCCTGACTTTC.